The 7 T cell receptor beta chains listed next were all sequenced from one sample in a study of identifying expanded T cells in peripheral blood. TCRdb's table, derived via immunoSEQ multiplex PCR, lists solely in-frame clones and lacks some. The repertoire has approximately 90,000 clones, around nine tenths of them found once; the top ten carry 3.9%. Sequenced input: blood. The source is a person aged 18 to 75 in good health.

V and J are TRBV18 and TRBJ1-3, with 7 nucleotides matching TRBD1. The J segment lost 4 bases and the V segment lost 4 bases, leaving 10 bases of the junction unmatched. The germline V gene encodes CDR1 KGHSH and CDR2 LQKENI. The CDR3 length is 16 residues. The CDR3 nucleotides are TGTGCCAGCTCACTTCGACAGGGAAAAGGCGGAAACACCATATATTTT. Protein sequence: CASSLRQGKGGNTIYF.

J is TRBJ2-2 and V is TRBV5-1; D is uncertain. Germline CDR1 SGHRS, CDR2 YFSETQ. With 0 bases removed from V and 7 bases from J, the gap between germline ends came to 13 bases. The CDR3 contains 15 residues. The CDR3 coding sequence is TGCGCCAGCAGCTTGGGTGCCCCCCGGATCGGGGAGCTGTTTTTT. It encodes CASSLGAPRIGELFF.

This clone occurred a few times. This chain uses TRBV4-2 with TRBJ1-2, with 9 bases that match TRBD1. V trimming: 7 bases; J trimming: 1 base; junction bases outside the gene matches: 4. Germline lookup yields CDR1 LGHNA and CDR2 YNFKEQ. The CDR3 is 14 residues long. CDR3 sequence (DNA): TGTGCCAGCACCCGGACAGGGGTTAACTATGGCTACACCTTC. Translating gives CASTRTGVNYGYTF.

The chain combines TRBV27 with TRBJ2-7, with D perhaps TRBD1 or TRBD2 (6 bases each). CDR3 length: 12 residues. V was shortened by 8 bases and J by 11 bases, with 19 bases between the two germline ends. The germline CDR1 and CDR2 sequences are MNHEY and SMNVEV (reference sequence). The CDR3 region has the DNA TGTGCCAGCGCCCGCCACGGGGGCCCCGAGTACTTC. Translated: CASARHGGPEYF.

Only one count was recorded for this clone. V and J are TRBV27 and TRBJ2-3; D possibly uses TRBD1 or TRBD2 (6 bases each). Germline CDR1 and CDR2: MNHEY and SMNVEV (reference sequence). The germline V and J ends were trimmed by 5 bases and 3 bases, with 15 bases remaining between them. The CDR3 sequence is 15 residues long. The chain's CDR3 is CASSAPQGGTDTQYF. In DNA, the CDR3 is TGTGCCAGCAGTGCACCCCAAGGGGGGACAGATACGCAGTATTTT.

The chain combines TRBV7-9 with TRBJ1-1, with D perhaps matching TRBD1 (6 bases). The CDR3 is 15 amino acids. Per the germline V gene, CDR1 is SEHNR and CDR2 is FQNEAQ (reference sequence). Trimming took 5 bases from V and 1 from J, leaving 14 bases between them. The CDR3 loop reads CASSPSWGQNTEAFF. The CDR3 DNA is TGTGCCAGCAGCCCCTCGTGGGGGCAGAACACTGAAGCTTTCTTT.

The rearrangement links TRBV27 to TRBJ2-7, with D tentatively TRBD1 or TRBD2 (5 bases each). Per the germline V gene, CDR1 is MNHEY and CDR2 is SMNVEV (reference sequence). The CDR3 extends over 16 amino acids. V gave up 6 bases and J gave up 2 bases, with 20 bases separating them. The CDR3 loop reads CASSPLPGTPTYEQYF. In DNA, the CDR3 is TGTGCCAGCAGCCCCCTGCCCGGGACCCCCACCTACGAGCAGTACTTC.